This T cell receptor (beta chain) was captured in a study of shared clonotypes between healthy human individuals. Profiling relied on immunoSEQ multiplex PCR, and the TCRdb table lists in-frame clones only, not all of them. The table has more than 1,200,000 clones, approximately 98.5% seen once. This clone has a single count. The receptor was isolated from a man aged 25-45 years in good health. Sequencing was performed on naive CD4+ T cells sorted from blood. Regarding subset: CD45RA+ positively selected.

The CDR3 DNA sequence: TGTGCCAGCAGCGTTGGGGGGCTGAGTAGGGACACTGAAGCTTTCTTT. This codes for CASSVGGLSRDTEAFF. The genes are TRBV9 and TRBJ1-1; D possibly corresponds to TRBD1 (6 bases). V lost 2 bases to trimming and J lost 3 bases, with 17 bases between them. This CDR3 is 16 amino acids long. Per the germline V gene, CDR1 is SGDLS and CDR2 is YYNGEE.